These 8 T cell receptor beta chains originate from one sample sequenced in a study of Graves' ophthalmopathy and Graves' hyperthyroidism. Beta-chain TCR CDR3 regions were amplified from RNA transcripts. Second-round multiplex PCR came after first-round RT-PCR with HTBI primers. From the multiplex PCR reads, TCRdb called clonotypes with MiXCR, one entry per CDR3 protein. The repertoire includes about 210,000 distinct CDR3 sequences, 25% to 30% of them detected once, and approximately 9% sits in the top ten. Input material: peripheral blood. The source of these receptors is a man in his forties or fifties with Graves' ophthalmopathy.

The genes are TRBV28 and TRBJ1-3; D gene uncertain. This CDR3 is 13 amino acids long. The V end was cut by 6 bases, the J end by 2 bases, with 8 bases between. CDR1 and CDR2 (germline): MDHEN, SYDVKM. The CDR3 sequence: CASRQVTGNTIYF. The CDR3 DNA sequence: TGTGCCAGCAGGCAGGTTACTGGAAACACCATATATTTT.

This clonotype appeared a single time. The V and J genes are TRBV12-3 or TRBV12-4 and TRBJ2-7, with D perhaps assigned TRBD1 or TRBD2 (5 bases each). V was trimmed by 6 bases and J by 4 bases, leaving 13 bases between them. The CDR3 sequence is 13 residues long. The DNA of the CDR3 is TGTGCCAGCAGGTCAGGGACCGAATACGAGCAGTACTTC. This gives the protein CASRSGTEYEQYF.

This clonotype came up many times. The chain employs TRBV19 and TRBJ2-7; 9 bases line up with TRBD2. V was pared by 2 bases and J by 2 bases, with 1 base of the junction left unmatched. The CDR3 extends over 14 amino acids. Germline V gene sequence: CDR1 LNHDA, CDR2 SQIVND (reference sequence). CDR3: CASSILAGTYEQYF. The CDR3 bases are TGTGCCAGTAGTATACTAGCGGGAACCTACGAGCAGTACTTC.

Ten or more counts support this clonotype. The chain links TRBV7-2 to TRBJ2-5; D is uncertain. Germline CDR1 reads SGHTA; CDR2 reads FQGNSA. V was clipped by 2 bases and J by 1 base, with 5 bases between them. This CDR3 is 13 amino acids long. The CDR3, as DNA: TGTGCCAGCAGCTTATTAGGCCAAGAGACCCAGTACTTC. Its protein is CASSLLGQETQYF.

The table lists this clonotype with many counts. This sequence joins TRBV29-1 and TRBJ1-1; D not resolved. The V and J ends lost 1 base and 4 bases respectively, with 19 bases between them. This CDR3 region has 16 residues. Germline loops: CDR1 SQVTM, CDR2 ANQGSEA. The DNA for the CDR3 is TGCAGCGTTGAAGGACATAATCCTGGGATAGTCACTGAAGCTTTCTTT. This encodes CSVEGHNPGIVTEAFF.

The chain links TRBV20-1 to TRBJ2-7; TRBD2 agrees at 8 bases. CDR1 is DFQATT, CDR2 SNEGSKA, per germline (reference sequence). V dropped 6 bases and J dropped 0; count of bases not matched to a gene: 7. This CDR3 contains 14 residues. The CDR3 sequence is CSAIGLAGSYEQYF. Here the CDR3 DNA reads TGCAGTGCAATAGGACTAGCCGGCTCCTACGAGCAGTACTTC.

This clonotype was observed many times. V usage is TRBV4-1 and J usage is TRBJ1-2; D unclear. The germline V gene has CDR1 MGHRA and CDR2 YSYEKL. The CDR3 is 16 residues long. V was trimmed by 1 base and J by 3 bases, leaving 15 bases between them. This CDR3 reads CASSQADDLRHYGYTF. CDR3 DNA sequence: TGCGCCAGCAGCCAAGCCGACGACCTGCGGCACTATGGCTACACCTTC.

There are many counts of this clonotype. This CDR3 reads CASSGRPGELFF. Here the CDR3 DNA reads TGTGCCAGCAGTGGTCGGCCCGGGGAGCTGTTTTTT. This rearrangement joins TRBV2 to TRBJ2-2; D gene unclear. Trimming pared 4 bases from V and 6 bases from J, leaving 6 bases between. This CDR3 has 12 residues. CDR1 is SNHLY, CDR2 FYNNEI, per germline.